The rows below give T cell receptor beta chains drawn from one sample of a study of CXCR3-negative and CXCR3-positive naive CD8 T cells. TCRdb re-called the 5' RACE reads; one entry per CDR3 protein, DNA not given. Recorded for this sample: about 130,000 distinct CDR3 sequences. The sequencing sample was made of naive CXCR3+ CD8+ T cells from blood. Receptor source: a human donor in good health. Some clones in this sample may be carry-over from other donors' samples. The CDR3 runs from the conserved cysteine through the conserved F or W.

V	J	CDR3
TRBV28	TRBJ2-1	CASVEAGGEGYNEQLF
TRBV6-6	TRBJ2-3	CASSYLQGSTDTQYF
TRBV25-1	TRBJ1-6	CASRADYNSPLHF
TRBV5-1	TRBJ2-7	CASSGGQGEGYEQYF
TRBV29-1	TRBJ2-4	CSAHEVAKNIQYF
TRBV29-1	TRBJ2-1	CSVETSGYNEQFF
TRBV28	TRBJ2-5	CASSLEDRRGLQETQYF
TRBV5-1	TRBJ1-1	CASSLESGNTEAFF
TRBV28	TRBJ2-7	CASRPGTGSYEQYF
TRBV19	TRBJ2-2	CASSPLSGGNTGELFF
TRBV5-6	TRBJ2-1	CASSQGAGRYNEQFF
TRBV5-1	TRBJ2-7	CASSERTVTNYEQYF
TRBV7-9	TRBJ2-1	CASSAGGGSYNEQFF
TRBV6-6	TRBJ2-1	CASSYLGGAYPPDNEQFF
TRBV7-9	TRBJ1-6	CASSPPGADRYNSPLHF
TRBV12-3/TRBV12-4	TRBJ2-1	CASSFWLAGAGDEQFF
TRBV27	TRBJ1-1	CASSFIYRDSPGGSEAFF
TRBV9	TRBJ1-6	CASSEADPRSPLHF